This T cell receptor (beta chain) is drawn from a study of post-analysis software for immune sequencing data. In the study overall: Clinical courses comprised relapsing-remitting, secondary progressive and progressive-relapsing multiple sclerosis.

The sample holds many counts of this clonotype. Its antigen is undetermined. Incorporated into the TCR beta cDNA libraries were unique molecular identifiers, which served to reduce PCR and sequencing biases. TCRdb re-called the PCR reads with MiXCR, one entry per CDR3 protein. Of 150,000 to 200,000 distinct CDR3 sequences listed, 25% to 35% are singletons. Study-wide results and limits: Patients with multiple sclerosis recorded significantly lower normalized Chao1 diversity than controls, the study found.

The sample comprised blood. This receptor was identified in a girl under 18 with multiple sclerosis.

Here the CDR3 DNA reads TGTGCCAGCAGTTTAGACGGGAACACTGAAGCTTTCTTT. Translating it yields CASSLDGNTEAFF. The rearrangement joins TRBV28 to TRBJ1-1; D remains ambiguous. There are 13 residues in the CDR3. V was clipped by 2 bases and J by 1 base, with 5 bases between them. Germline-derived CDR1 and CDR2 are MDHEN and SYDVKM.